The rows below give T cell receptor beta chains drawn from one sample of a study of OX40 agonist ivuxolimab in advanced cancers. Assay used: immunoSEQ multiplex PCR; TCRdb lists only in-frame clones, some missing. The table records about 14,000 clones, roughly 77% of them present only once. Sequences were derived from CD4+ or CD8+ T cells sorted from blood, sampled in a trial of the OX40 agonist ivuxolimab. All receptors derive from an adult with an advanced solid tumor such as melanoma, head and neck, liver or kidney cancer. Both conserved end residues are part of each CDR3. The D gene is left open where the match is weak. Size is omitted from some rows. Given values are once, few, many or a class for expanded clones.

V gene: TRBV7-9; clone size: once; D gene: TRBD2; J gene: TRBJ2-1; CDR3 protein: CASSLATGLAGVNEQFF; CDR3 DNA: TGTGCCAGCAGCTTAGCGACGGGACTAGCGGGGGTTAATGAGCAGTTCTTC
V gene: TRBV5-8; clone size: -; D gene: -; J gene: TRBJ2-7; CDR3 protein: CASSHGVTSSYEQYF; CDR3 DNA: TGTGCCAGCAGCCACGGGGTTACCAGCTCCTACGAGCAGTACTTC
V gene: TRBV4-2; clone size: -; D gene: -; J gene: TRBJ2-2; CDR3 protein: CASSLDVGTGELFF; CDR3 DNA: TGTGCCAGCAGCCTCGATGTAGGCACCGGGGAGCTGTTTTTT
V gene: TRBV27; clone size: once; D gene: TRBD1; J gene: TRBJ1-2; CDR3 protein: CASSLGGQAYGYTF; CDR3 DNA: TGTGCCAGCAGTCTAGGGGGACAGGCCTATGGCTACACCTTC
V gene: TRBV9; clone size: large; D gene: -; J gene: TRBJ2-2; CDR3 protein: CASSVAGQNTGELFF; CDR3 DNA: TGTGCCAGCAGCGTAGCGGGACAGAACACCGGGGAGCTGTTTTTT
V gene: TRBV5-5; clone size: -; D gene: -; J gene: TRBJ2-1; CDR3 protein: CASSSSRSLEQFF; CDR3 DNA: TGTGCCAGCAGCTCCAGCCGGAGCCTTGAGCAGTTCTTC
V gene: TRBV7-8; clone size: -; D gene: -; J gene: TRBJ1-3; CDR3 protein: CASSLLRNTIYF; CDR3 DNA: TGTGCCAGCAGCTTACTCCGGAACACCATATATTTT
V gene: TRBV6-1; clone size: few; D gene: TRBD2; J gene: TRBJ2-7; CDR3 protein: CASSEVRGGGTSYEQYF; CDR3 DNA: TGTGCCAGCAGTGAAGTCCGGGGCGGGGGGACCAGCTACGAGCAGTACTTC
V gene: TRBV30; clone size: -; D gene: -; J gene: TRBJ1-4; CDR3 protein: CAWSPGLLGEKLFF; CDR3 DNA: TGTGCCTGGAGCCCCGGACTCCTGGGTGAAAAACTGTTTTTT
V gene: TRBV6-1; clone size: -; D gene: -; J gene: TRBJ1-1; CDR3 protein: CASTPRETQTEAFF; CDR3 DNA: TGTGCCAGCACCCCCCGGGAGACTCAGACTGAAGCTTTCTTT
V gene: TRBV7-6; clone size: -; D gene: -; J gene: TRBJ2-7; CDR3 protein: CASSLGPQIARGGYEQYF; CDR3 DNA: TGTGCCAGCAGCTTGGGCCCCCAGATAGCCCGGGGTGGCTACGAGCAGTACTTC
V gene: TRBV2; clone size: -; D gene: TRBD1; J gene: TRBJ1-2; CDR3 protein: CASSESGTDYGYTF; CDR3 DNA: TGTGCCAGCAGTGAGAGTGGGACAGACTATGGCTACACCTTC